This TCR beta chain was identified in a study of control samples from healthy donors and cancer patients. Generated by immunoSEQ multiplex PCR, the TCRdb table keeps only in-frame clones and is missing some. The data show around 43,000 clones, about 94% seen once. This CDR3 is built from 14 residues. CDR1 SGHVS and CDR2 FQNEAQ come from the germline V gene. V lost 1 base and J 7 bases, leaving 10 bases between the germline ends. The sequence was collected from a woman aged 45 to 65 in good health. V gene TRBV7-8 combines with J gene TRBJ1-4; TRBD1 might be the D (6 bases). The sample taken for sequencing was blood. The CDR3 region has the DNA TGTGCCAGCAGCTTAGGGGGAGGGGGTGAAAAACTGTTTTTT. It yields the protein CASSLGGGGEKLFF.